Listed here are 26 T cell receptor beta chains from one sample, sequenced in a study of early T cells in non-severe SARS-CoV-2 infection. Each CDR3 protein is one row after TCRdb ran MiXCR on the 5' RACE reads. Seen here are about 48,000 distinct CDR3 sequences, 5.6% observed once, and the top ten hold just over 4.5%. Sequencing was done on a sample of whole blood. These receptors all stem from an adult who was a healthcare worker with PCR-confirmed SARS-CoV-2 infection or an uninfected control (not recorded which).

The rearrangement links TRBV7-2 to TRBJ2-7, with TRBD2 matching over 12 bases. The CDR3 length is 17 residues. CDR1 is SGHTA, CDR2 FQGNSA, per germline. V was clipped by 1 base and J by 0 bases; unmatched bases: 4. The CDR3 loop is CASSLVGTSGLSYEQYF. CDR3 sequence (DNA): TGTGCCAGCAGCTTAGTGGGGACTAGCGGGCTCTCCTACGAGCAGTACTTC.

V is TRBV20-1 and J is TRBJ1-5, with 7 bases aligning to TRBD1. Trimming cost V 6 bases and J 6 bases; bases outside gene matches: 8. Looked up from germline, CDR1 is DFQATT and CDR2 is SNEGSKA (reference sequence). CDR3 size: 13 residues. The CDR3 loop is CSAPTPGGQPQHF. The CDR3 DNA reads as TGCAGTGCCCCAACCCCAGGGGGTCAGCCCCAGCATTTT.

V is TRBV10-3 and J is TRBJ1-2; no firm D call. The V and J ends lost 0 bases and 2 bases respectively, with 16 bases between them. Germline V gives CDR1 ENHRY, CDR2 SYGVKD. CDR3 size: 17 residues. The CDR3 nucleotides read TGTGCCATCAGTGAGTCGTGGGAGAAAATTTTGAACTATGGCTACACCTTC. This gives the protein CAISESWEKILNYGYTF.

This clonotype has at least ten counts. The gene calls are TRBV6-6 and TRBJ2-7; D call uncertain. The CDR3 extends over 12 amino acids. V dropped 5 bases and J dropped 5 bases, with 10 bases sitting between them. The germline V gene has CDR1 MNHNY and CDR2 SVGAGI (reference sequence). In DNA form, the CDR3 reads TGTGCCAGCAGTCTGGGCACTGACGAGCAGTACTTC. Its protein product is CASSLGTDEQYF.

The table lists this clonotype with many counts. The chain uses TRBV5-6 and TRBJ2-7; 11 bases are shared with TRBD2. Losses at the gene ends were 4 bases for V and 4 bases for J; bases not matched to a gene: 4. The germline CDR1 and CDR2 sequences are SGHDT and YYEEEE. The length of the CDR3 is 14 residues. The CDR3 loop is CASSPGLAVYEQYF. CDR3 nucleotide sequence: TGTGCCAGCAGCCCGGGACTAGCGGTGTACGAGCAGTACTTC.

The table lists this clonotype with many counts. This chain uses TRBV10-3 with TRBJ1-6; D remains unclear. V was trimmed by 5 bases and J by 8 bases, leaving 7 bases between them. CDR1 is ENHRY and CDR2 is SYGVKD in the germline V gene. This CDR3 contains 12 residues. The CDR3 sequence: CAISSRDSPLHF. For the CDR3, the DNA is TGTGCCATCAGTAGCCGTGATTCACCCCTCCACTTT.

This clonotype was picked up many times. This chain joins TRBV24-1 and TRBJ2-1; D may match TRBD1 or TRBD2 (5 bases each). V dropped 3 bases and J dropped 9 bases, with 14 bases sitting between them. This CDR3 spans 14 amino acids. Per germline, CDR1 KGHDR and CDR2 SFDVKD. CDR3 sequence: CATSDPRKGSEQFF. The CDR3 DNA reads as TGTGCCACCAGTGATCCGCGTAAGGGGAGTGAGCAGTTCTTC.

This rearrangement joins TRBV6-2 or TRBV6-3 to TRBJ1-6; possible D gene TRBD1, 5 bases. CDR3 length: 15 amino acids. The germline V gene encodes CDR1 MNHEY and CDR2 SVGEGT. V gave up 11 bases and J gave up 7 bases, with 21 bases separating them. CDR3 region: CAGRDSRAGNSPLHF. CDR3 DNA: TGTGCCGGGAGAGACAGTCGGGCGGGGAATTCACCCCTCCACTTT.

In this sample, this clonotype turned up many times. The V gene is TRBV7-8, the J gene TRBJ2-5; 7 bases line up with TRBD1. V was pared by 4 bases and J by 3 bases, with 2 bases of the junction left unmatched. Germline CDR1 SGHVS, CDR2 FQNEAQ. The CDR3 loop spans 13 amino acids. CDR3 sequence (DNA): TGTGCCAGCAGCTCCAGGGGGAAAGAGACCCAGTACTTC. It yields the protein CASSSRGKETQYF.

Note on this clonotype: One base away lies a much larger clone, so this may be a sequencing read error. J is TRBJ1-1 and V is TRBV6-1; tentative D call: TRBD1 (5 bases). The V gene's germline CDR1 is MNHNS and CDR2 SASEGT. The CDR3 is 13 residues long. CDR3 amino acids: CAISTEMNTEVFF. The CDR3 coding sequence is TGTGCCATATCGACAGAAATGAACACTGAAGTTTTCTTT.

This clonotype came up a few times. The chain employs TRBV5-6 and TRBJ2-1; D possibly corresponds to TRBD2 (6 bases). The germline V gene encodes CDR1 SGHDT and CDR2 YYEEEE. The CDR3 has 14 amino acids. V was shortened by 2 bases and J by 6 bases, with 12 bases between the two germline ends. The DNA for the CDR3 is TGTGCCAGCAGCTTTGGCGGGACTTCCAATGAGCAGTTCTTC. This gives the protein CASSFGGTSNEQFF. Variable domain in full (rest from reference TRBV5-6 and TRBJ2-1): DAGVTQSPTHLIKTRGQQVTLRCSPKSGHDTVSWYQQALGQGPQFIFQYYEEEERQRGNFPDRFSGHQFPNYSSELNVNALLLGDSALYLCASSFGGTSNEQFFGPGTRLTVL.

This clonotype was counted a few times. The chain has TRBV19 and TRBJ1-2; 8 bases agree with TRBD1. Germline V gene sequence: CDR1 LNHDA, CDR2 SQIVND (reference sequence). CDR3 length equals 14 residues. The J segment lost 8 bases and the V segment lost 5 bases, leaving 10 bases of the junction unmatched. In DNA, the CDR3 is TGTGCCAGTAGTGGACAGGGTACGAAATCGGGCTACACCTTC. This translates into CASSGQGTKSGYTF.

This clonotype was seen repeatedly, ten times or more. The genes are TRBV19 and TRBJ2-1; 10 bases are shared with TRBD2. With 5 bases clipped from V and 4 bases from J, the junction kept 5 bases outside the gene matches. The germline V gene encodes CDR1 LNHDA and CDR2 SQIVND (reference sequence). There are 15 residues in the CDR3. The CDR3 DNA is TGTGCCAGTAGTCCCACTAGCGGGATTTACAATGAGCAGTTCTTC. This encodes CASSPTSGIYNEQFF.

Regarding this clonotype: A much larger clone sits a single nucleotide away, making a read error possible. This chain connects TRBV20-1 to TRBJ1-5; no definite D call. The CDR3 has 14 amino acids. The germline V gene has CDR1 DFQATT and CDR2 SNEGSKA (reference sequence). Deletions cut 5 bases from V and 2 bases from J, with 13 bases between. The CDR3 region is CSACRVGGNQPQHF. CDR3 nucleotides: TGCAGTGCTTGTAGGGTTGGGGGCAATCAGCCCCAGCATTTT.

This clonotype was observed at least ten times. The rearrangement joins TRBV20-1 to TRBJ2-7; D remains ambiguous. The CDR3 runs 15 residues. The ends were cut back, 3 bases at V and 0 bases at J, with 15 bases in the middle. Germline V gene data show CDR1 as DFQATT and CDR2 as SNEGSKA (reference sequence). The CDR3 here is CSARAPLGLSYEQYF. The CDR3 nucleotides are TGCAGTGCTAGGGCCCCCCTAGGCCTCTCCTACGAGCAGTACTTC.

This clonotype appeared a few times. The rearrangement links TRBV9 to TRBJ2-7; perhaps D is TRBD1 or TRBD2 (5 bases each). The CDR3 has 13 residues. The germline CDR1 and CDR2 sequences are SGDLS and YYNGEE. The V end was cut by 4 bases, the J end by 2 bases, with 10 bases between. CDR3 loop: CASSIGTTYEQYF. Written as DNA, the CDR3 is TGTGCCAGCAGCATTGGGACCACCTACGAGCAGTACTTC. Looking up the rest from reference TRBV9 and TRBJ2-7 gives the full variable domain: DSGVTQTPKHLITATGQRVTLRCSPRSGDLSVYWYQQSLDQGLQFLIQYYNGEERAKGNILERFSAQQFPDLHSELNLSSLELGDSALYFCASSIGTTYEQYFGPGTRLTVT.

This clonotype was counted ten times or more. The chain links TRBV7-9 to TRBJ2-1; D tentatively fits TRBD1 or TRBD2 (6 bases each). The V end lost 1 base, the J end lost 6 bases, and 16 bases lay between the germline ends. Looked up from germline, CDR1 is SEHNR and CDR2 is FQNEAQ (reference sequence). CDR3 length: 16 amino acids. The CDR3 DNA reads TGTGCCAGCAGCTTAGGAGGGGGGCTAGCGCCCAATGAGCAGTTCTTC. Its protein is CASSLGGGLAPNEQFF.

The V call is TRBV7-6, the J call TRBJ2-7, with 7 nucleotides matching TRBD2. Germline V gene sequence: CDR1 SGHVS, CDR2 FNYEAQ. The CDR3 runs to 13 residues. With V trimmed by 5 bases and J by 6 bases, 7 bases remained unmatched. This CDR3 is CASSPWEGGEQYF. The CDR3 DNA is TGTGCCAGCAGCCCATGGGAGGGCGGCGAGCAGTACTTC.

Of note for this clonotype: Without the conserved terminal phenylalanine or tryptophan, this CDR3 likely stems from a read error. Because the CDR3's place on the DNA is in doubt, the DNA is left out and the CDR3 is given as listed by TCRdb. The chain has TRBV7-9 and TRBJ2-3. The CDR3 is 11 residues long, counting both termini. CDR1 and CDR2 (germline): SEHNR, FQNEAQ (reference sequence). The CDR3 is CASSFDGLYHP.

The CDR3 DNA follows: TGTGCCAGCAGCCGGCTAGGGGGAAACTATGGCTACACCTTC. Protein: CASSRLGGNYGYTF. The chain joins TRBV7-9 to TRBJ1-2, with D maybe TRBD1 (6 bases). With 5 bases removed from V and 2 bases from J, the gap between germline ends came to 12 bases. Per the germline V gene, CDR1 is SEHNR and CDR2 is FQNEAQ (reference sequence). This CDR3 comprises 14 residues. The entire variable domain, with the rest obtained from reference TRBV7-9 and TRBJ1-2, is as follows: DTGVSQNPRHKITKRGQNVTFRCDPISEHNRLYWYRQTLGQGPEFLTYFQNEAQLEKSRLLSDRFSAERPKGSFSTLEIQRTEQGDSAMYLCASSRLGGNYGYTFGSGTRLTVV.

This clonotype was seen only a few times. The chain is built from TRBV6-6 and TRBJ1-2, with D maybe TRBD1 (5 bases). CDR1 is MNHNY and CDR2 is SVGAGI in the germline V gene (reference sequence). With 0 bases removed from V and 2 bases from J, the gap between germline ends came to 10 bases. The CDR3 length is 15 residues. CDR3 protein: CASSYSKTANYGYTF. The CDR3 bases are TGTGCCAGCAGTTACTCGAAGACAGCCAACTATGGCTACACCTTC.

Ten or more counts support this clonotype. V gene TRBV2 combines with J gene TRBJ2-7; D gene unclear. The CDR3 spans 16 residues. Trimming removed 6 bases from V and 0 bases from J, with 18 bases in between. CDR1 is SNHLY and CDR2 is FYNNEI in the germline V gene. The CDR3 nucleotides read TGTGCCAGCAGGGGGATTGATCCCGTTAGCTCCTACGAGCAGTACTTC. Protein sequence: CASRGIDPVSSYEQYF.

This clonotype appeared many times. The chain couples TRBV18 to TRBJ1-5; a possible D gene is TRBD1 (5 bases). The CDR3 runs to 16 residues. In germline, CDR1 is KGHSH, CDR2 LQKENI. The V and J ends lost 4 bases and 1 base respectively, with 14 bases between them. DNA for the CDR3: TGTGCCAGCTCACACGAACGGGGGGGAAGCAATCAGCCCCAGCATTTT. It encodes CASSHERGGSNQPQHF.

This clonotype was counted many times. The chain couples TRBV30 to TRBJ1-1; 7 nucleotides match TRBD1. Trimming at V came to 7 bases and at J to 6 bases, leaving 11 bases not matched to a gene. CDR1 and CDR2 from the germline V gene are GTSNPN and SVGIG (reference sequence). CDR3 length: 13 residues. The CDR3 coding sequence is TGTGCCTCGGACAGGACCATCGTCGCTGAAGCTTTCTTT. Amino acid sequence: CASDRTIVAEAFF. The whole variable domain, filled in from reference TRBV30 and TRBJ1-1, reads SQTIHQWPATLVQPVGSPLSLECTVEGTSNPNLYWYRQAAGRGLQLLFYSVGIGQISSEVPQNLSASRPQDRQFILSSKKLLLSDSGFYLCASDRTIVAEAFFGQGTRLTVV.

The genes are TRBV6-1 and TRBJ2-3; a weak D match, TRBD1 (5 bases). CDR3 length equals 14 residues. Trimming stripped 4 bases from V and 2 bases from J, with 10 bases between. The germline CDR1 and CDR2 sequences are MNHNS and SASEGT. The CDR3 loop reads CASSVPGFTDTQYF. The CDR3, as DNA: TGTGCCAGCAGTGTCCCAGGGTTCACAGATACGCAGTATTTT.

This clonotype appeared many times. The rearrangement links TRBV5-1 to TRBJ2-7; weak D call: TRBD2 (5 bases). V was clipped by 0 bases and J by 5 bases, with 12 bases between them. Looked up from germline, CDR1 is SGHRS and CDR2 is YFSETQ. The CDR3 runs to 14 residues. For the CDR3, the DNA is TGCGCCAGCAGCTTGGGTCTTATGAGGGACGAGCAGTACTTC. Translation gives CASSLGLMRDEQYF.